This paragraph reports one T cell receptor (beta chain). Antigen specificity is unknown. The data originate from a study of cytomegalovirus exposure and HLA in healthy donors. Study results and caveats: Researchers catalogued approximately 170 TCR beta chains as cytomegalovirus-associated. Earlier results showed most TCR beta V segments being productive about 90% or about 30% of the time. Reports showed the classifier diagnosing cytomegalovirus status with high specificity and sensitivity.

Both 60 Vbeta primers and 13 Jbeta primers went into the PCR. Sequencing was performed with immunoSEQ multiplex PCR; in TCRdb, only in-frame clones are kept and a portion is missing. This sample carries some 220,000 clones, 85% of them seen once, and the ten largest clones take about 0.25%. The germline gives CDR1 SGHRS, CDR2 YFSETQ. The length of the CDR3 is 12 residues. V lost 3 bases to trimming and J lost 10 bases, with 13 bases between them. The sequenced material came from PBMCs. The clonotype was recovered from a girl aged 2 to 9 in good health and CMV-seronegative. V and J are TRBV5-1 and TRBJ1-1; D ambiguous. The DNA of the CDR3 is TGCGCCAGCAGCTACGAGGGAGGAATAGCTTTCTTT. Encoded protein: CASSYEGGIAFF.